This TCR beta chain was sequenced in a study of blood T cell repertoires in COVID-19. On the study more broadly: Specimens from acute and convalescent COVID-19 originated in the United States, Italy and Spain.

Per the original methods: Counts of nucleated cells, estimated from reference gene primer amplification, were obtained. The method was immunoSEQ multiplex PCR; TCRdb's version includes in-frame clones alone and lacks a portion of them. D and trimming were read from the DNA, whereas the V and J calls and clone size are those reported in that table. The repertoire has 150,000 to 200,000 clones, approximately 86% of them found once; the top ten carry about 8.6%. The CDR3 runs to 12 residues. The germline CDR1 and CDR2 sequences are WNHNN and SYGVQD (reference sequence). V gave up 8 bases and J gave up 4 bases; unmatched junction bases: 1. Only a few counts were recorded for this clone.

The V call is TRBV10-1, the J call TRBJ2-2; 7 bases match TRBD1. Specimen: peripheral blood. The receptor comes from a man in his fifties or sixties with active or convalescent COVID-19. In nucleotides, the CDR3 is TGCGCCAGCGAGGGGGCCACCGGGGAGCTGTTTTTT. It is translated as CASEGATGELFF.